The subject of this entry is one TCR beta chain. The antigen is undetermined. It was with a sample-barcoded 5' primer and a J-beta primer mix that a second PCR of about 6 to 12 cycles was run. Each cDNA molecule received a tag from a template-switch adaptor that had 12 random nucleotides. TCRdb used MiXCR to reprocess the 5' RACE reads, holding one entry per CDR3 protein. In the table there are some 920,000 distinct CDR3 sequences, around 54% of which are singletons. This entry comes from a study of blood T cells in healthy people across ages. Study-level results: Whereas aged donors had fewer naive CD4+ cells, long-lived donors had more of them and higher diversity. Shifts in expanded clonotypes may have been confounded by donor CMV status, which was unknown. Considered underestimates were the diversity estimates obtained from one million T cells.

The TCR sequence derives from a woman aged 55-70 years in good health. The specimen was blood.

CDR3 bases: TGTGCCAGCCAGCCTGGGTTCCAGGGCATAGTTGGGGCCAACGTCCTGACTTTC. Residues: CASQPGFQGIVGANVLTF. The J gene is TRBJ2-6, the V gene TRBV6-2 or TRBV6-3, with D perhaps matching TRBD1 (5 bases). Germline lookup yields CDR1 MNHEY and CDR2 SVGEGT. CDR3 size: 18 residues. V was clipped by 8 bases and J by 3 bases, with 23 bases between them.